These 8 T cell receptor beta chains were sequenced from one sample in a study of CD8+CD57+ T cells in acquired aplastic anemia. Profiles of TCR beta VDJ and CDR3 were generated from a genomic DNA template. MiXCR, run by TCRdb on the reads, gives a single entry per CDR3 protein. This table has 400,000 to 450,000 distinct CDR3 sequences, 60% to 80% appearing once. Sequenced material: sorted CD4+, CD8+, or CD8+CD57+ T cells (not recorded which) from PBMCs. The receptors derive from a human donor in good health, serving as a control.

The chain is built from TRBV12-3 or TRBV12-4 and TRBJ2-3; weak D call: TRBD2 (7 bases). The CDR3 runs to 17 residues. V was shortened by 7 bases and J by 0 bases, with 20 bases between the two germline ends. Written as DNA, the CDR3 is TGTGCCAGCATGTTGGTAACGGGGGGCCTTAGCACAGATACGCAGTATTTT. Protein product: CASMLVTGGLSTDTQYF.

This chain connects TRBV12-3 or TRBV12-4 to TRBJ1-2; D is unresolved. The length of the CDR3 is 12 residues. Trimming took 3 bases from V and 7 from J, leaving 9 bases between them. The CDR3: CASSLPPGGYTF. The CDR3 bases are TGTGCCAGCAGTTTGCCGCCGGGTGGCTACACCTTC.

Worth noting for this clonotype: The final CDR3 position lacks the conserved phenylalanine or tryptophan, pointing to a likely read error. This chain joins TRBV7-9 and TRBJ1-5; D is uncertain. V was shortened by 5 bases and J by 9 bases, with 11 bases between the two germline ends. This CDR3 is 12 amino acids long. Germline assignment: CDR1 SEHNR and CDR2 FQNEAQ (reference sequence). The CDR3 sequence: CASSRGDPPQHC. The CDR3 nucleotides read TGTGCCAGCAGCAGAGGAGATCCGCCCCAGCATTGC.

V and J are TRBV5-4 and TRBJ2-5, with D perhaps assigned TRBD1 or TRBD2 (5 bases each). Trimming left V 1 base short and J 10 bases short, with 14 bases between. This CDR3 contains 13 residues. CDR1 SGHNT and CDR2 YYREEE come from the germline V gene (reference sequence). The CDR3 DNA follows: TGTGCCAGCAGCTTGACGACAGCGGAAAGCCAGTACTTC. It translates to CASSLTTAESQYF.

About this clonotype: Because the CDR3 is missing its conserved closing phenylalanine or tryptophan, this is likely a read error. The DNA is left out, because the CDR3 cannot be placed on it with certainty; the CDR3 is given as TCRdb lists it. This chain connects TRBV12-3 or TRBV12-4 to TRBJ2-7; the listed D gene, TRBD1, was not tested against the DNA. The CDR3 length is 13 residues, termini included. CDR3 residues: CASGTREVYERYL.

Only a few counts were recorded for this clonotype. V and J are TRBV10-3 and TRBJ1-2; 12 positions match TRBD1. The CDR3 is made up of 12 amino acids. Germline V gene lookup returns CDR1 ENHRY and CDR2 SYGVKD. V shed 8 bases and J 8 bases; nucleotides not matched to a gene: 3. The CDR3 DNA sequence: TGTGCCATCGGGGACAGGGGGCAAGGCTACACCTTC. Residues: CAIGDRGQGYTF.

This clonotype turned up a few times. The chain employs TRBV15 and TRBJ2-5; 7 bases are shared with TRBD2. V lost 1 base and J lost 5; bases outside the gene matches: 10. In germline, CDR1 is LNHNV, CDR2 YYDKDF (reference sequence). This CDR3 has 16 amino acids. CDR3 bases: TGTGCCACCAGCAGAGGAGTAGGGAGGGACGGGGAGACCCAGTACTTC. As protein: CATSRGVGRDGETQYF.

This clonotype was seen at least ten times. CDR3 nucleotide sequence: TGTGCCATCAGTGATCGGGCGAGCGGGGGGGCGGGGGAGCAGTTCTTC. The encoded protein is CAISDRASGGAGEQFF. This rearrangement joins TRBV10-3 to TRBJ2-1, with 10 nucleotides matching TRBD2. In germline, CDR1 is ENHRY, CDR2 SYGVKD. V shed 3 bases and J 10 bases; nucleotides not matched to a gene: 12. The CDR3 covers 16 residues.